The 13 T cell receptor beta chains below were found in one sample sequenced in a study of blood T cell repertoires in COVID-19. Profiling relied on immunoSEQ multiplex PCR, and the TCRdb table lists in-frame clones only, not all of them. The sample yields 250,000 to 400,000 clones, 90% seen once. The specimen was PBMCs or T cells enriched from blood (not recorded which). The receptors originated from a man in his fifties or sixties who had recovered from COVID-19.

This clone was seen a single time. This chain joins TRBV11-2 and TRBJ1-1; 11 bases fit TRBD1. This CDR3 has 16 residues. V gave up 5 bases and J gave up 3 bases; unmatched junction bases: 8. CDR1 is SGHAT, CDR2 FQNNGV, per germline. The CDR3 bases are TGTGCCAGCAGCCCCCGGACAGGGGGCCGGCACACTGAAGCTTTCTTT. The encoded protein is CASSPRTGGRHTEAFF. Based on the CDR3 plus reference TRBV11-2 and TRBJ1-1, the full variable domain is EAGVAQSPRYKIIEKRQSVAFWCNPISGHATLYWYQQILGQGPKLLIQFQNNGVVDDSQLPKDRFSAERLKGVDSTLKIQPAKLEDSAVYLCASSPRTGGRHTEAFFGQGTRLTVV.

J is TRBJ1-6 and V is TRBV19; TRBD1 matches 9 bases. The CDR3 sequence is 14 residues long. Germline V gene data show CDR1 as LNHDA and CDR2 as SQIVND (reference sequence). Trimming took 6 bases from V and 9 from J; bases not matched to a gene: 6. The CDR3 DNA is TGTGCCAGTAGGTCCGGGACAGGGTCTTCACCCCTCCACTTT. It specifies CASRSGTGSSPLHF.

The chain is built from TRBV9 and TRBJ1-2; tentative D call: TRBD1 (6 bases). The CDR3 has 14 amino acids. CDR1 SGDLS and CDR2 YYNGEE come from the germline V gene. V lost 0 bases and J lost 4, with 10 bases in between. CDR3 DNA: TGTGCCAGCAGCGTAGACAGGGAAGGCTATGGCTACACCTTC. Translated, it gives CASSVDREGYGYTF.

V gene TRBV5-1 combines with J gene TRBJ2-1; TRBD2 matches 7 bases. Germline lookup yields CDR1 SGHRS and CDR2 YFSETQ. V shed 4 bases and J 2 bases; nucleotides not matched to a gene: 9. The CDR3 consists of 16 residues. The CDR3 sequence is CASSHNAGVTYNEQFF. In nucleotides, the CDR3 is TGCGCCAGCAGCCACAACGCGGGGGTCACCTACAATGAGCAGTTCTTC.

The chain recombines TRBV5-1 with TRBJ2-1; TRBD1 is a possible D gene (5 bases). The CDR3 contains 15 residues. With 7 bases removed from V and 1 base from J, the gap between germline ends came to 15 bases. Germline V gene data show CDR1 as SGHRS and CDR2 as YFSETQ. The CDR3 DNA follows: TGCGCCAGCCGATCTTCAGGGTCTTCCTACAATGAGCAGTTCTTC. It yields the protein CASRSSGSSYNEQFF.

As DNA, the CDR3 is TGTGCCAGCAGTGACGTGCCGGGGGTTGGCACCGGGGAGCTGTTTTTT. Protein sequence: CASSDVPGVGTGELFF. The V gene is TRBV6-4, the J gene TRBJ2-2; a weak D match, TRBD2 (6 bases). The CDR3 is 16 amino acids. Germline-derived CDR1 and CDR2 are MRHNA and SNTAGT. V shed 2 bases and J shed 4 bases, with 14 bases lying between them.

The chain employs TRBV6-5 and TRBJ2-2; a possible D gene is TRBD1 (5 bases). The CDR3 runs 16 residues. From germline, CDR1 is MNHEY and CDR2 SVGAGI. Between the trimmed V and J ends, which lost 4 bases and 0 bases, there was a span of 12 bases. The CDR3 loop reads CASSSQQAPNTGELFF. The DNA for the CDR3 is TGTGCCAGCAGTTCCCAACAGGCCCCGAACACCGGGGAGCTGTTTTTT.

The genes are TRBV25-1 and TRBJ2-7, with TRBD1 matching over 9 bases. From germline, CDR1 is MGHDK and CDR2 SYGVNS. The trim removed 5 bases at V and 4 bases at J, leaving 9 bases unmatched. CDR3 length equals 15 residues. CDR3 bases: TGTGCCAGCAGTCCACTCCGGGACAGGGTGTACGAGCAGTACTTC. Residues: CASSPLRDRVYEQYF.

On this clone: The sample has other DNA sequences that encode this CDR3 too. This sequence joins TRBV9 and TRBJ2-7; no firm D call. The CDR3 spans 15 residues. Germline-derived CDR1 and CDR2 are SGDLS and YYNGEE. V was pared by 0 bases and J by 1 base, with 11 bases between. The chain's CDR3 is CASSVASGLSYEQYF. The CDR3 DNA reads as TGTGCCAGCAGCGTAGCGAGTGGTTTGTCCTACGAGCAGTACTTC.

V and J are TRBV19 and TRBJ2-2; 7 bases are shared with TRBD2. Germline trimming cut 0 bases from V and 2 bases from J; bases unmatched to any gene: 6. CDR3 length: 17 amino acids. Germline CDR1 is LNHDA and CDR2 is SQIVND (reference sequence). This CDR3 reads CASSIDSSGVNTGELFF. As DNA, the CDR3 is TGTGCCAGTAGTATAGATTCCAGCGGGGTTAACACCGGGGAGCTGTTTTTT.

This chain joins TRBV27 and TRBJ1-5; the D is unclear. The CDR3 runs to 13 residues. The V end lost 6 bases, the J end lost 7 bases, and 13 bases lay between the germline ends. Germline values: CDR1 MNHEY, CDR2 SMNVEV (reference sequence). The CDR3 sequence: CASSPEVRQPQHF. The CDR3 bases are TGTGCCAGCAGCCCCGAGGTCCGCCAGCCCCAGCATTTT.

J is TRBJ2-7 and V is TRBV5-5; 7 bases match TRBD2. The germline V gene encodes CDR1 SGHKS and CDR2 YYEKEE (reference sequence). After removal of 1 base from V and 4 bases from J, the junction contained 20 bases not matched to a gene. The CDR3 totals 19 residues. CDR3 in DNA: TGTGCCAGCAGCTTGTTATTTCAGGTTGTCAGGGAGGGCTTATACGAGCAGTACTTC. Its protein is CASSLLFQVVREGLYEQYF.

The chain recombines TRBV10-3 with TRBJ1-2; 8 bases map to TRBD1. The J segment lost 4 bases and the V segment lost 6 bases, leaving 4 bases of the junction unmatched. The germline gives CDR1 ENHRY, CDR2 SYGVKD. There are 13 residues in the CDR3. This CDR3 reads CAIRDRETYGYTF. The CDR3, as DNA: TGTGCCATCAGGGACAGGGAGACCTATGGCTACACCTTC.